The 9 T cell receptor beta chains presented below share a single source sample, sequenced in a study of OX40 agonist ivuxolimab in advanced cancers. Measured with immunoSEQ multiplex PCR; TCRdb has only the in-frame clones, and not every one. The table shows approximately 79,000 clones, with 70% to 90% occurring only once. Sequences were derived from CD4+ or CD8+ T cells sorted from blood, sampled in a trial of the OX40 agonist ivuxolimab. The receptors stem from an adult with an advanced solid tumor such as melanoma, head and neck, liver or kidney cancer.

This clone was found a few times. The rearrangement uses TRBV27 and TRBJ1-2; 10 nucleotides line up with TRBD1. The germline V gene encodes CDR1 MNHEY and CDR2 SMNVEV (reference sequence). The CDR3 is made up of 16 amino acids. V lost 5 bases, J lost 1 base, and 7 bases stayed unmatched. The chain's CDR3 is CASSRDRGGGNYGYTF. The CDR3 nucleotides are TGTGCCAGCAGTCGGGACAGGGGAGGAGGTAACTATGGCTACACCTTC.

V is TRBV18 and J is TRBJ2-7; 11 positions match TRBD1. The CDR3 has 15 residues. V lost 3 bases and J lost 6; bases outside the gene matches: 7. Germline V gene data show CDR1 as KGHSH and CDR2 as LQKENI. The DNA for the CDR3 is TGTGCCAGCTCACCCATGGACAGGGGGCCATTCGAGCAGTACTTC. The encoded protein is CASSPMDRGPFEQYF.

This chain joins TRBV9 and TRBJ1-2; TRBD1 agrees at 7 bases. The CDR3 has 13 amino acids. The germline V gene has CDR1 SGDLS and CDR2 YYNGEE. Trimming cost V 3 bases and J 5 bases; bases outside gene matches: 4. The CDR3 region has the DNA TGTGCCAGCAGCGCCGGGACAGTTTATGGCTACACCTTC. As protein: CASSAGTVYGYTF.

V gene TRBV28 combines with J gene TRBJ1-5; no firm D call. With 3 bases removed from V and 4 bases from J, the gap between germline ends came to 10 bases. The CDR3 is made up of 14 amino acids. Germline assignment: CDR1 MDHEN and CDR2 SYDVKM. The CDR3 coding sequence is TGTGCCAGCAGTTTTGGGCAGCTAAATCAGCCCCAGCATTTT. It yields the protein CASSFGQLNQPQHF.

The rearrangement links TRBV7-9 to TRBJ2-1, with a weak D call TRBD2 (6 bases). Trimming cost V 2 bases and J 10 bases, with 15 bases left between them. CDR3 length: 14 residues. Per the germline V gene, CDR1 is SEHNR and CDR2 is FQNEAQ (reference sequence). DNA for the CDR3: TGTGCCAGCAGCTTAAGTATCCCGGCGGGGGAGCAGTTCTTC. It is translated as CASSLSIPAGEQFF.

V usage is TRBV6-6 and J usage is TRBJ1-1; possibly TRBD1 for D (5 bases). V gave up 5 bases and J gave up 2 bases, with 9 bases separating them. CDR1 is MNHNY and CDR2 is SVGAGI in the germline V gene (reference sequence). The CDR3 is 13 amino acids. As DNA, the CDR3 is TGTGCCAGCAGTCCCCAGGGAAACACTGAAGCTTTCTTT. Translating it yields CASSPQGNTEAFF.

This clone was detected a few times. CDR3 DNA: TGTGCCACCAAAAGGGACACCTATGGCTACACCTTC. This sequence encodes CATKRDTYGYTF. The chain has TRBV21-1 and TRBJ1-2; TRBD1 reflects the table's D call only, with no check against the DNA. TRBV21-1 is reported as a pseudogene. This CDR3 comprises 12 residues.

V usage is TRBV18 and J usage is TRBJ2-5, with D perhaps assigned TRBD1 or TRBD2 (5 bases each). The CDR3 has 16 amino acids. Deletions cut 3 bases from V and 1 base from J, with 15 bases between. Germline V gives CDR1 KGHSH, CDR2 LQKENI. The CDR3 region is CASSPGVPSRQETQYF. The CDR3 DNA follows: TGTGCCAGCTCACCGGGGGTACCATCACGCCAAGAGACCCAGTACTTC.

The chain employs TRBV7-7 and TRBJ2-1; 7 nucleotides agree with TRBD1. The germline V gene encodes CDR1 SSHAT and CDR2 FNYEAQ (reference sequence). This CDR3 spans 15 amino acids. Trimming cost V 4 bases and J 0 bases; bases outside gene matches: 3. The CDR3 region is CASSSRTGSYNEQFF. CDR3 coding DNA: TGTGCCAGCAGCTCACGGACAGGCTCCTACAATGAGCAGTTCTTC.